A single sample gave rise to the 15 T cell receptor beta chains below, sequenced in a study of shared clonotypes between healthy human individuals. Clones were sequenced by immunoSEQ multiplex PCR, and TCRdb holds only the in-frame ones, with some missing. The sample holds approximately 940,000 clones; over 60% are singletons and the top ten take nearly 1.5%. Sample: memory CD4+ T cells sorted from blood. This sample's subset: CD45RA-negative fraction. The receptors derive from a man aged 18-30 years in good health.

This sequence joins TRBV5-1 and TRBJ2-4; 8 nucleotides align to TRBD2. The CDR3 contains 15 residues. CDR1 and CDR2 (germline): SGHRS, YFSETQ. Trimming at V came to 5 bases and at J to 1 base, leaving 5 bases not matched to a gene. CDR3 region: CASRYGGAAKNIQYF. DNA of the CDR3: TGCGCCAGCAGATACGGGGGGGCCGCCAAAAACATTCAGTACTTC.

The gene calls are TRBV5-6 and TRBJ2-1; no clear D. This CDR3 region has 13 residues. With 0 bases removed from V and 7 bases from J, the gap between germline ends came to 8 bases. The V gene's germline CDR1 is SGHDT and CDR2 YYEEEE. CDR3 amino acids: CASSLVARNEQFF. CDR3 coding DNA: TGTGCCAGCAGCTTGGTTGCTCGTAATGAGCAGTTCTTC.

The table lists this clone with a count of one. The chain has TRBV5-1 and TRBJ2-1; possible D gene TRBD2, 5 bases. V was shortened by 3 bases and J by 5 bases, with 21 bases between the two germline ends. CDR3 size: 17 residues. CDR1 and CDR2 from the germline V gene are SGHRS and YFSETQ. The CDR3 reads CASSSLRLASIHNEQFF. DNA of the CDR3: TGCGCCAGCAGCTCCCTAAGGCTAGCATCTATTCACAATGAGCAGTTCTTC.

The chain employs TRBV7-9 and TRBJ2-7, with a weak D call TRBD2 (7 bases). V was trimmed by 1 base and J by 1 base, leaving 20 bases between them. This CDR3 is built from 18 residues. CDR1 is SEHNR and CDR2 is FQNEAQ in the germline V gene (reference sequence). This CDR3 reads CASSLGTEQGGMSYEQYF. In DNA, the CDR3 is TGTGCCAGCAGCTTAGGAACCGAACAGGGAGGGATGTCCTACGAGCAGTACTTC.

The chain couples TRBV10-3 to TRBJ2-2; D unresolved. Germline assignment: CDR1 ENHRY and CDR2 SYGVKD. This CDR3 contains 14 residues. V lost 3 bases and J lost 0, with 5 bases in between. CDR3 amino acids: CAISDTSNTGELFF. CDR3 nucleotides: TGTGCCATCAGTGATACCTCGAACACCGGGGAGCTGTTTTTT.

The chain's CDR3 is CASSRLAPADTQYF. CDR3 sequence (DNA): TGTGCCAGTAGTCGACTAGCGCCGGCTGATACGCAGTATTTT. This chain connects TRBV19 to TRBJ2-3; TRBD2 matches at 8 bases. Trimming removed 5 bases from V and 6 bases from J; junction bases left unmatched: 7. CDR3 length: 14 residues. In germline, CDR1 is LNHDA, CDR2 SQIVND (reference sequence).

CDR3: CARSSTKKREGPGANVLTF. CDR3 nucleotide sequence: TGTGCCAGAAGCTCCACTAAAAAGCGGGAGGGCCCGGGGGCCAACGTCCTGACTTTC. The rearrangement uses TRBV5-3 and TRBJ2-6; 10 nucleotides align to TRBD2. TRBV5-3 qualifies as an ORF whose function is uncertain. This CDR3 contains 19 residues. V trimming: 3 bases; J trimming: 4 bases; junction bases outside the gene matches: 13.

The chain recombines TRBV28 with TRBJ1-4; the match to TRBD1 covers 7 bases. The CDR3 spans 20 residues. CDR1 is MDHEN and CDR2 is SYDVKM in the germline V gene. V trimming: 3 bases; J trimming: 3 bases; junction bases outside the gene matches: 19. DNA for the CDR3: TGTGCCAGCAGTTTCTATTGGTGGGTTGGAGGGGGCGCTTCTAATGAAAAACTGTTTTTT. It yields the protein CASSFYWWVGGGASNEKLFF.

The rearrangement links TRBV27 to TRBJ1-5, with D possibly matching TRBD1 (5 bases). The CDR3 has 16 residues. Trimming pared 4 bases from V and 0 bases from J, leaving 13 bases between. Germline V gives CDR1 MNHEY, CDR2 SMNVEV (reference sequence). This chain's CDR3 is CASSSRTLNSNQPQHF. CDR3 nucleotides: TGTGCCAGCAGTTCCCGGACACTGAATAGCAATCAGCCCCAGCATTTT.

This clone was picked up many times. The V and J genes are TRBV15 and TRBJ2-3; TRBD1 matches at 9 bases. The V gene end was trimmed by 4 bases and the J gene end by 8 bases; junction bases not matched to a gene: 7. The CDR3 consists of 14 residues. Germline loops: CDR1 LNHNV, CDR2 YYDKDF (reference sequence). CDR3 sequence reads: CATSTGTGIGTQYF. CDR3 coding DNA: TGTGCCACCAGCACCGGGACAGGGATCGGTACGCAGTATTTT.

This chain uses TRBV4-1 with TRBJ2-1, with D uncertain. The CDR3 contains 17 residues. Germline V gives CDR1 MGHRA, CDR2 YSYEKL. Trimming stripped 0 bases from V and 2 bases from J, with 14 bases between. This CDR3 reads CASSQEPYYGAYNEQFF. CDR3 in DNA: TGCGCCAGCAGCCAAGAGCCGTACTATGGTGCCTACAATGAGCAGTTCTTC.

CDR3 region: CARSEGSTGELFF. The CDR3 DNA follows: TGTGCCAGGTCGGAGGGAAGCACCGGGGAGCTGTTTTTT. The chain carries TRBV6-7 and TRBJ2-2; D possibly corresponds to TRBD2 (6 bases). Being an ORF, TRBV6-7 has a function that is uncertain. The CDR3 is 13 residues long. V lost 9 bases to trimming and J lost 4 bases, with 12 bases between them.

This clone was detected a few times. The chain's CDR3 is CASSLNSRDEQFF. The CDR3 DNA reads TGTGCCAGCAGCTTAAACTCCAGGGATGAGCAGTTCTTC. The gene calls are TRBV7-9 and TRBJ2-1, with D possibly matching TRBD1 (5 bases). Looked up from germline, CDR1 is SEHNR and CDR2 is FQNEAQ (reference sequence). The CDR3 totals 13 residues. Trimming took off 2 bases at V and 8 bases at J, with 10 bases between the two ends.

This clone was observed at least ten times. J is TRBJ2-2 and V is TRBV7-6; D is perhaps TRBD2 (6 bases). Germline V CDR1 and CDR2: SGHVS, FNYEAQ. The germline V and J ends were trimmed by 6 bases and 6 bases, with 17 bases remaining between them. The CDR3 consists of 15 residues. This CDR3 is CASRLGGTGSGELFF. In DNA, the CDR3 is TGTGCCAGCAGACTCGGAGGGACGGGGTCCGGGGAGCTGTTTTTT. The full variable domain, in which reference TRBV7-6 and TRBJ2-2 provide the parts outside the CDR3, is GAGVSQSPRYKVTKRGQDVALRCDPISGHVSLYWYRQALGQGPEFLTYFNYEAQQDKSGLPNDRFSAERPEGSISTLTIQRTEQRDSAMYRCASRLGGTGSGELFFGEGSRLTVL.

The chain uses TRBV6-1 and TRBJ2-5; tentatively, D is TRBD1 (5 bases). The V end was cut by 6 bases, the J end by 2 bases, with 16 bases between. This CDR3 has 15 residues. Germline V gives CDR1 MNHNS, CDR2 SASEGT. The CDR3 here is CASSPTTARQETQYF. Written as DNA, the CDR3 is TGTGCCAGCAGCCCAACGACAGCTAGACAAGAGACCCAGTACTTC.